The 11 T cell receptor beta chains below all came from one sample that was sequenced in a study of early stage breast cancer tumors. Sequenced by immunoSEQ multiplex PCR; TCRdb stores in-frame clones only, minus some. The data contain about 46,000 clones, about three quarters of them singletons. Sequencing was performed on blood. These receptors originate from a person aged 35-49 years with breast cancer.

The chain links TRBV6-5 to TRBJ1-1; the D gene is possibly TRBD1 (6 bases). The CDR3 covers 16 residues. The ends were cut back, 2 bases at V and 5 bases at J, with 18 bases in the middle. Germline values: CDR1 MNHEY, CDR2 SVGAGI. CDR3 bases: TGTGCCAGCAGTTACGGTACGGGGGGCGATGTTACTGAAGCTTTCTTT. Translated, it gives CASSYGTGGDVTEAFF.

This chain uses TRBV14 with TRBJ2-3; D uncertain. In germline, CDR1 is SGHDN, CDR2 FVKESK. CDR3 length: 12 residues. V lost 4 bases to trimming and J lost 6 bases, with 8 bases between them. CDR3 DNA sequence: TGTGCCAGCAGCCCTCACGGGGATACGCAGTATTTT. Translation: CASSPHGDTQYF. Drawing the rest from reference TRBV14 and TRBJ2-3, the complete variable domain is EAGVTQFPSHSVIEKGQTVTLRCDPISGHDNLYWYRRVMGKEIKFLLHFVKESKQDESGMPNNRFLAERTGGTYSTLKVQPAELEDSGVYFCASSPHGDTQYFGPGTRLTVL.

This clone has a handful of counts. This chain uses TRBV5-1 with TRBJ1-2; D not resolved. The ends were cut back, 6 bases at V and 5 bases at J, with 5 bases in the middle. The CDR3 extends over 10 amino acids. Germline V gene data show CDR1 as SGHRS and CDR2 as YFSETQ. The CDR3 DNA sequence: TGCGCCAGCACATTGTATGGCTACACCTTC. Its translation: CASTLYGYTF.

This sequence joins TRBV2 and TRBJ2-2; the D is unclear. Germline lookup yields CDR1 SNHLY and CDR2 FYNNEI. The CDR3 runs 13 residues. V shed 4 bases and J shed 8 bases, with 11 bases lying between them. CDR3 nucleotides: TGTGCCAGCAGTGCAAATTCTAGGGGGGAGCTGTTTTTT. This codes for CASSANSRGELFF.

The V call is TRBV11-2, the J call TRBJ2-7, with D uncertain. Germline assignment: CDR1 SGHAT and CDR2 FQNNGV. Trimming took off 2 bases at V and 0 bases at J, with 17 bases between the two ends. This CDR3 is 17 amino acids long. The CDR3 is CASSLSLGRRDSYEQYF. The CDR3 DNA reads TGTGCCAGCAGCTTAAGCTTAGGTAGAAGGGACTCCTACGAGCAGTACTTC.

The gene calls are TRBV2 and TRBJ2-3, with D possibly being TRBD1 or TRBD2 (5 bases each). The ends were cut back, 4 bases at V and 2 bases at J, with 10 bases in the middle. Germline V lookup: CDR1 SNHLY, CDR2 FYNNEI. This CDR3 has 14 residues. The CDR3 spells CASSGVGPTDTQYF. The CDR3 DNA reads TGTGCCAGCAGTGGCGTGGGACCCACAGATACGCAGTATTTT.

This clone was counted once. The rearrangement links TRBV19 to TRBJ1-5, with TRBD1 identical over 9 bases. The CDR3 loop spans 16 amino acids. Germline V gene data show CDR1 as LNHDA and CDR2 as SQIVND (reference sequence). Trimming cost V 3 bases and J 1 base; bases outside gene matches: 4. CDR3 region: CASSMDRGGSNQPQHF. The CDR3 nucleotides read TGTGCCAGTAGTATGGACAGGGGAGGAAGCAATCAGCCCCAGCATTTT.

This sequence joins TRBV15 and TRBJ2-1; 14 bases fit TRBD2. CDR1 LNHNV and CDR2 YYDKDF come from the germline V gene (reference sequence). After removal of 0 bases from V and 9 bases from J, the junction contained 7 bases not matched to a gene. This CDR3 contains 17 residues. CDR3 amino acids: CATSREFGTSGSSEQFF. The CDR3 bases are TGTGCCACCAGCAGAGAATTTGGGACTAGCGGGAGTAGTGAGCAGTTCTTC.

CDR3 sequence: CATCPSGNTIYF. In DNA form, the CDR3 reads TGTGCCACTTGCCCCTCTGGAAACACCATATATTTT. The chain recombines TRBV28 with TRBJ1-3; the D is unclear. CDR3 length equals 12 residues. Per germline, CDR1 MDHEN and CDR2 SYDVKM. V lost 10 bases and J 0 bases, leaving 7 bases between the germline ends.

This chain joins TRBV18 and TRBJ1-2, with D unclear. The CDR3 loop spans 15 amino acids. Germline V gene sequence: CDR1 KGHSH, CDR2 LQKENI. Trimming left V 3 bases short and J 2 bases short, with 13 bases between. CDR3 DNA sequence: TGTGCCAGCTCACCCCCGATCGCCGGGAACTATGGCTACACCTTC. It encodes CASSPPIAGNYGYTF. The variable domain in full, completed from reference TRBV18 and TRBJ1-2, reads NAGVMQNPRHLVRRRGQEARLRCSPMKGHSHVYWYRQLPEEGLKFMVYLQKENIIDESGMPKERFSAEFPKEGPSILRIQQVVRGDSAAYFCASSPPIAGNYGYTFGSGTRLTVV.

The CDR3 loop reads CASNLRLANEQFF. CDR3 sequence (DNA): TGCGCCAGCAACCTTCGCCTAGCCAATGAGCAGTTCTTC. The chain is built from TRBV10-2 and TRBJ2-1; possible D gene TRBD2, 5 bases. Trimming took off 7 bases at V and 6 bases at J, with 13 bases between the two ends. The CDR3 has 13 residues. Germline V gene lookup returns CDR1 WSHSY and CDR2 SAAADI.